This T cell receptor (beta chain) was found in a study of T-cell reconstitution after alpha-beta-depleted transplantation in children. Unique molecular identifiers were incorporated into the prepared TCRbeta library. TCRdb re-derived calls from the PCR reads in MiXCR, one entry per CDR3 protein. The sample gives approximately 640,000 distinct CDR3 sequences, around 17% of which show up once; approximately 1% is in the top ten. This CDR3 comprises 14 residues. The V and J ends lost 2 bases and 3 bases respectively, with 11 bases between them. CDR1 MNHEY and CDR2 SMNVEV come from the germline V gene (reference sequence). In its sample, this clonotype was seen many times.

The receptor was isolated from a human donor who donated a stem cell graft to a child with acute myeloid leukemia. The chain carries TRBV27 and TRBJ2-7; D assignment may be TRBD1 or TRBD2 (5 bases each). Specimen: PBMCs from the stem cell graft donor, collected from the stem cell graft. The CDR3, as DNA: TGTGCCAGCAGTTTAGGGGCTGACTACTACGAGCAGTACTTC. Translating it yields CASSLGADYYEQYF.